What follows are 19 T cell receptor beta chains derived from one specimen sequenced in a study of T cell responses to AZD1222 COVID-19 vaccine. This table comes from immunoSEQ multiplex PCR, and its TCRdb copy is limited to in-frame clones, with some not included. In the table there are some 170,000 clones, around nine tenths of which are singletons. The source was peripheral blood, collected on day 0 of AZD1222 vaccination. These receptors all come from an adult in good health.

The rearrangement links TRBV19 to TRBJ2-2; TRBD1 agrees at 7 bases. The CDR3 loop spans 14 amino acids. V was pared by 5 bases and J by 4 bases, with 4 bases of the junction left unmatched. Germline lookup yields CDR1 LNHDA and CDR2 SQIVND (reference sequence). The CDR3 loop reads CASSLGQRTGELFF. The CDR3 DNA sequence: TGTGCCAGTAGTTTGGGACAGCGCACCGGGGAGCTGTTTTTT.

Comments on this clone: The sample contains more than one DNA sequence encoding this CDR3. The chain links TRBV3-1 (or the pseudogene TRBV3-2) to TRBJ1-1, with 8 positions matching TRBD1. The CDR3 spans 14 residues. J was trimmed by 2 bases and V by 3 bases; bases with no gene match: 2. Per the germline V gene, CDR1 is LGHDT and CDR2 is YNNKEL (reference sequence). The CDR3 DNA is TGTGCCAGCAGCCAGGACAGGGTTAACACTGAAGCTTTCTTT. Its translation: CASSQDRVNTEAFF.

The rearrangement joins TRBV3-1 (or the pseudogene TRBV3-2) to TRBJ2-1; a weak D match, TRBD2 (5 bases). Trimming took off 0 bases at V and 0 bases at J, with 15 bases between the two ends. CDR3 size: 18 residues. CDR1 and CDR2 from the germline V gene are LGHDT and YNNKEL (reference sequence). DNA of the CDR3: TGTGCCAGCAGCCAAGATCCTGGAGGTTCAAGCTCCTACAATGAGCAGTTCTTC. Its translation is CASSQDPGGSSSYNEQFF.

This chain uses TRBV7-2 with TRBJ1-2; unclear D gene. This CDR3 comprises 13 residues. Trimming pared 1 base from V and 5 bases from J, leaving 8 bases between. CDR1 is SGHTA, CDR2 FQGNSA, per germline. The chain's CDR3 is CASSLDRVYGYTF. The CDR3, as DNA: TGTGCCAGCAGCTTAGACCGGGTTTATGGCTACACCTTC.

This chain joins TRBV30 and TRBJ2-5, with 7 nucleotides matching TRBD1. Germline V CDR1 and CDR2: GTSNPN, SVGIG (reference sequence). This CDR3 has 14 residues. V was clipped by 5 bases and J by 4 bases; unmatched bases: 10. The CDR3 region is CAWGLEGGIETQYF. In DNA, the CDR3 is TGTGCCTGGGGCCTGGAAGGGGGCATAGAGACCCAGTACTTC.

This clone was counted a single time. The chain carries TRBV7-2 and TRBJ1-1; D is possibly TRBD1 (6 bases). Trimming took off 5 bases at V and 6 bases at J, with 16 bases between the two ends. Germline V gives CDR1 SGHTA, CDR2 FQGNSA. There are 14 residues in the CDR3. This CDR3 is CASSTRQVTAEAFF. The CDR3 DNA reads TGTGCCAGCAGCACCCGACAGGTCACGGCTGAAGCTTTCTTT. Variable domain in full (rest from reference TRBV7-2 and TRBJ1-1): GAGVSQSPSNKVTEKGKDVELRCDPISGHTALYWYRQSLGQGLEFLIYFQGNSAPDKSGLPSDRFSAERTGGSVSTLTIQRTQQEDSAVYLCASSTRQVTAEAFFGQGTRLTVV.

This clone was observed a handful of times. The CDR3 loop reads CASSLMGPPMDYGYTF. DNA for the CDR3: TGCGCCAGCAGCTTGATGGGTCCCCCGATGGACTATGGCTACACCTTC. V is TRBV5-1 and J is TRBJ1-2; D is unresolved. In germline, CDR1 is SGHRS, CDR2 YFSETQ. The V gene lost 1 base and the J gene lost 3 bases, with 16 bases spanning the gap. The CDR3 is 16 residues long.

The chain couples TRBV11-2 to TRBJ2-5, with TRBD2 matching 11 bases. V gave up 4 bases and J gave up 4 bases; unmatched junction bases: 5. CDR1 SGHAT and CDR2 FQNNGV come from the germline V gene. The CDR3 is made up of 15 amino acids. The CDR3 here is CASSSSGGSGETQYF. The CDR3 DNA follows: TGTGCCAGCAGCTCTAGCGGGGGGTCTGGAGAGACCCAGTACTTC.

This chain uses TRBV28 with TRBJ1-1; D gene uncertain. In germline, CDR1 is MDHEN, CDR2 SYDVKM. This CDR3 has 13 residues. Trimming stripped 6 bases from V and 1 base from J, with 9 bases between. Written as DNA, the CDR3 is TGTGCCAGCAGCCTGATGCGGAACACTGAAGCTTTCTTT. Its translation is CASSLMRNTEAFF.

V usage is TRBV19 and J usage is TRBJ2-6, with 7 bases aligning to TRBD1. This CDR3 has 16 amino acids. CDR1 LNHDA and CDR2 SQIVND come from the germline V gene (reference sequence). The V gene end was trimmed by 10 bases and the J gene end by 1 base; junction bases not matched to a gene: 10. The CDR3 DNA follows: TGTGCCACCTATGACAGGGCTGGTTCTGGGGCCAACGTCCTGACTTTC. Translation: CATYDRAGSGANVLTF.

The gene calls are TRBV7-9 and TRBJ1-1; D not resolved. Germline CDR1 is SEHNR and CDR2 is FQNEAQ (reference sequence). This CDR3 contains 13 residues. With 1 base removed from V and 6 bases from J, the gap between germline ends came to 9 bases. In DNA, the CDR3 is TGTGCCAGCAGCTTAGGCGGGTTTGCTGAAGCTTTCTTT. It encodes CASSLGGFAEAFF. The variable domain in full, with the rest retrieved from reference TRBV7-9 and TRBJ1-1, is DTGVSQNPRHKITKRGQNVTFRCDPISEHNRLYWYRQTLGQGPEFLTYFQNEAQLEKSRLLSDRFSAERPKGSFSTLEIQRTEQGDSAMYLCASSLGGFAEAFFGQGTRLTVV.

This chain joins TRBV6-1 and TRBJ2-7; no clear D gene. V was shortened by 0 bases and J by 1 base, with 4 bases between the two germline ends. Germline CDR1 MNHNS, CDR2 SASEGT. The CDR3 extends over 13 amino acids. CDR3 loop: CASSEAPSYEQYF. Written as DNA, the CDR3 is TGTGCCAGCAGTGAAGCCCCGTCCTACGAGCAGTACTTC.

The DNA for the CDR3 is TGTGCCAGCAGCGCGACAGGGGCTAACGCTGAAGCTTTCTTT. The encoded protein is CASSATGANAEAFF. The rearrangement links TRBV9 to TRBJ1-1; 8 bases are a match to TRBD1. The germline V gene has CDR1 SGDLS and CDR2 YYNGEE. The J segment lost 6 bases and the V segment lost 3 bases, leaving 7 bases of the junction unmatched. The CDR3 runs to 14 residues. The entire variable domain, with the rest obtained from reference TRBV9 and TRBJ1-1, is as follows: DSGVTQTPKHLITATGQRVTLRCSPRSGDLSVYWYQQSLDQGLQFLIQYYNGEERAKGNILERFSAQQFPDLHSELNLSSLELGDSALYFCASSATGANAEAFFGQGTRLTVV.

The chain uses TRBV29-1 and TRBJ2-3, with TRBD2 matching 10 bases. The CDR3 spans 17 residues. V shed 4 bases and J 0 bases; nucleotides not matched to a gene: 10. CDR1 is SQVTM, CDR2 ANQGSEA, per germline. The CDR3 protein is CSVVWLAGAPSTDTQYF. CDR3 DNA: TGCAGCGTTGTATGGCTAGCGGGGGCCCCTAGCACAGATACGCAGTATTTT.

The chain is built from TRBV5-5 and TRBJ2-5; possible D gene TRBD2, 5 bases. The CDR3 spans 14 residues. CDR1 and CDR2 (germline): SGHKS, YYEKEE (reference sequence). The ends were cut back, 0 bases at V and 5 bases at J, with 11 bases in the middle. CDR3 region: CASSLGGARETQYF. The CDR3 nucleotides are TGTGCCAGCAGCTTGGGGGGAGCCCGCGAGACCCAGTACTTC.

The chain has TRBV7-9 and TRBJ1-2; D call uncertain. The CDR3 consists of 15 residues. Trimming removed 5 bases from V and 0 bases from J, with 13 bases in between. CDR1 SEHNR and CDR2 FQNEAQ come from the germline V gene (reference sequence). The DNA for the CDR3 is TGTGCCAGCAGCGTGGACGGAAGCCCTAACTATGGCTACACCTTC. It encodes CASSVDGSPNYGYTF.

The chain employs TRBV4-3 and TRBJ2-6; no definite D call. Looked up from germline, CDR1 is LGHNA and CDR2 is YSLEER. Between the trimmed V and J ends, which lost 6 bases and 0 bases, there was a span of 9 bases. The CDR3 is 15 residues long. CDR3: CASSPMASGANVLTF. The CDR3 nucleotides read TGCGCCAGCAGTCCCATGGCCTCTGGGGCCAACGTCCTGACTTTC.

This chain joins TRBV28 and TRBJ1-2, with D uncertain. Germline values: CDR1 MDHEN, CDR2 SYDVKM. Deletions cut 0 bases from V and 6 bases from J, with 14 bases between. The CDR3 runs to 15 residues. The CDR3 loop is CASSLWSRVTHGYTF. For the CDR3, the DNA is TGTGCCAGCAGTTTATGGAGTAGGGTAACACATGGCTACACCTTC.

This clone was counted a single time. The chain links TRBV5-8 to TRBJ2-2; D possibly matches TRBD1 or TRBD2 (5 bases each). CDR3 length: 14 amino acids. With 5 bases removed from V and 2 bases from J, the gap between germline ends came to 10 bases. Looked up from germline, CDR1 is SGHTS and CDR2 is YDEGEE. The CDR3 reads CASRSGTNTGELFF. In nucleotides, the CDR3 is TGTGCCAGCAGGTCCGGGACCAACACCGGGGAGCTGTTTTTT. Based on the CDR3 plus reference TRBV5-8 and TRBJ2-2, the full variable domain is EAGVTQSPTHLIKTRGQQATLRCSPISGHTSVYWYQQALGLGLQFLLWYDEGEERNRGNFPPRFSGRQFPNYSSELNVNALELEDSALYLCASRSGTNTGELFFGEGSRLTVL.